These 31 T cell receptor beta chains were sequenced from one sample in a study of blood T cell repertoires in COVID-19 (dated by TCRdb to the early 2020s). Library preparation employed the immunoSEQ multiplex PCR assay. TCRdb holds this immuneACCESS table with in-frame rearrangements only. Some clones are missing; in checked studies, unresolved V genes explain under half, and the rest has no known cause. The sample yields about 120,000 clones; 85% to 90% were counted once. The ten biggest clones cover roughly 11% of the sample. The sequenced sample consisted of peripheral blood. The receptors shown here come from an elderly man with acute or convalescent COVID-19.

The V call is TRBV24-1, the J call TRBJ1-2; 7 positions agree with TRBD1. CDR3 length: 15 residues. V shed 0 bases, J shed 4 bases, and the junction held 4 bases outside the gene matches. From germline, CDR1 is KGHDR and CDR2 SFDVKD. The CDR3 loop reads CATSDLGQGVYGYTF. The CDR3 region has the DNA TGTGCCACCAGTGATTTGGGGCAGGGGGTCTATGGCTACACCTTC.

The chain is built from TRBV29-1 and TRBJ1-2, with TRBD1 matching 12 bases. CDR1 is SQVTM and CDR2 is ANQGSEA in the germline V gene. With V trimmed by 1 base and J by 5 bases, 8 bases remained unmatched. The CDR3 length is 16 residues. In nucleotides, the CDR3 is TGCAGCGTTGAAGGTAAGGGACAGGGGGCAATGTATGGCTACACCTTC. Translation: CSVEGKGQGAMYGYTF. Full variable domain (missing parts from reference TRBV29-1 and TRBJ1-2): SAVISQKPSRDICQRGTSLTIQCQVDSQVTMMFWYRQQPGQSLTLIATANQGSEATYESGFVIDKFPISRPNLTFSTLTVSNMSPEDSSIYLCSVEGKGQGAMYGYTFGSGTRLTVV.

This chain connects TRBV10-3 to TRBJ1-3, with D maybe TRBD1 (6 bases). CDR1 and CDR2 (germline): ENHRY, SYGVKD. CDR3 length equals 15 residues. Trimming removed 4 bases at V and 0 bases at J, with 10 bases between. The CDR3 DNA reads as TGTGCCATCAGTGGCGGACAGTTCTCTGGAAACACCATATATTTT. Residues: CAISGGQFSGNTIYF.

V gene TRBV5-1 combines with J gene TRBJ2-4, with TRBD1 matching 8 bases. The germline V gene has CDR1 SGHRS and CDR2 YFSETQ. The CDR3 has 19 amino acids. Losses at the gene ends were 3 bases for V and 0 bases for J; bases not matched to a gene: 14. The CDR3 loop reads CASSSPPDRGSLAKNIQYF. The CDR3 DNA reads TGCGCCAGCAGCTCCCCACCAGACAGGGGTTCACTAGCCAAAAACATTCAGTACTTC.

The chain joins TRBV4-1 to TRBJ2-1; weak D call: TRBD2 (7 bases). The CDR3 contains 17 residues. CDR1 and CDR2 (germline): MGHRA, YSYEKL. V was trimmed by 0 bases and J by 4 bases, leaving 16 bases between them. In DNA, the CDR3 is TGCGCCAGCAGCCAAGATGAGGGGGGGCGGAGATACAATGAGCAGTTCTTC. Translated: CASSQDEGGRRYNEQFF.

The V gene is TRBV5-6, the J gene TRBJ2-6; possibly TRBD1 for D (6 bases). V shed 2 bases and J shed 2 bases, with 11 bases lying between them. CDR1 SGHDT and CDR2 YYEEEE come from the germline V gene. CDR3 size: 16 residues. CDR3 loop: CASSLRDTAGANVLTF. In DNA form, the CDR3 reads TGTGCCAGCAGCTTAAGGGACACGGCTGGGGCCAACGTCCTGACTTTC.

This chain links TRBV28 with TRBJ1-6; 10 nucleotides align to TRBD1. CDR3 length: 16 amino acids. Per germline, CDR1 MDHEN and CDR2 SYDVKM. V lost 10 bases, J lost 10 bases, and 16 bases stayed unmatched. The CDR3 is CATQTGGVLGGSPLHF. In nucleotides, the CDR3 is TGTGCCACTCAGACAGGGGGCGTTTTGGGAGGATCACCCCTCCACTTT.

This rearrangement joins TRBV10-3 to TRBJ2-1; no firm D call. The CDR3 covers 14 residues. V lost 4 bases and J 5 bases, leaving 12 bases between the germline ends. Germline loops: CDR1 ENHRY, CDR2 SYGVKD. The CDR3 DNA follows: TGTGCCATCAGTGGGCCAGTTTCCAACAATGAGCAGTTCTTC. Encoded protein: CAISGPVSNNEQFF.

This clone has only one observation. V and J are TRBV2 and TRBJ2-3; 7 positions agree with TRBD1. The CDR3 runs to 15 residues. CDR1 SNHLY and CDR2 FYNNEI come from the germline V gene. V lost 6 bases, J lost 0 bases, and 6 bases stayed unmatched. CDR3 amino acids: CASRRATGSTDTQYF. For the CDR3, the DNA is TGTGCCAGCAGGAGGGCGACAGGGAGCACAGATACGCAGTATTTT.

This rearrangement joins TRBV7-3 to TRBJ2-1, with 11 nucleotides matching TRBD2. The CDR3 runs to 15 residues. After removal of 4 bases from V and 4 bases from J, the junction contained 3 bases not matched to a gene. Germline CDR1 is SGHTA and CDR2 is FQGTGA. CDR3 sequence reads: CASSSGLAVYNEQFF. DNA of the CDR3: TGTGCCAGCAGCTCGGGACTAGCGGTTTACAATGAGCAGTTCTTC.

The sample holds many counts of this clone. The gene calls are TRBV9 and TRBJ2-1, with TRBD2 matching 11 bases. J was trimmed by 4 bases and V by 4 bases; bases with no gene match: 7. The germline CDR1 and CDR2 sequences are SGDLS and YYNGEE. The CDR3 totals 16 residues. CDR3 sequence (DNA): TGTGCCAGCAGCCCGAGACTAGCGGGGTATTACAATGAGCAGTTCTTC. Its translation is CASSPRLAGYYNEQFF.

This chain uses TRBV27 with TRBJ2-7; 7 nucleotides match TRBD2. Trimming cost V 5 bases and J 2 bases; bases outside gene matches: 9. The CDR3 length is 15 residues. The germline V gene encodes CDR1 MNHEY and CDR2 SMNVEV (reference sequence). The CDR3 here is CASSQGTIPTYEQYF. The CDR3, as DNA: TGTGCCAGCAGTCAAGGGACTATTCCTACCTACGAGCAGTACTTC.

This sequence joins TRBV15 and TRBJ2-1; tentatively, D is TRBD2 (5 bases). In germline, CDR1 is LNHNV, CDR2 YYDKDF (reference sequence). V was shortened by 1 base and J by 5 bases, with 15 bases between the two germline ends. CDR3 size: 16 residues. CDR3 residues: CATSRGVDFTHNEQFF. The CDR3 coding sequence is TGTGCCACCAGCAGAGGGGTGGACTTTACTCACAATGAGCAGTTCTTC.

The chain employs TRBV20-1 and TRBJ1-5; 8 nucleotides agree with TRBD1. The CDR3 covers 11 residues. CDR1 and CDR2 (germline): DFQATT, SNEGSKA (reference sequence). The J segment lost 7 bases and the V segment lost 6 bases, leaving 2 bases of the junction unmatched. CDR3 sequence reads: CSAAGGQPQHF. The CDR3 DNA sequence: TGCAGTGCCGCAGGGGGCCAGCCCCAGCATTTT.

This rearrangement joins TRBV3-1 (or the pseudogene TRBV3-2) to TRBJ1-2; maybe TRBD1 (6 bases). Germline V gene sequence: CDR1 LGHDT, CDR2 YNNKEL (reference sequence). Trimming cost V 4 bases and J 7 bases, with 13 bases left between them. CDR3 length: 13 residues. The chain's CDR3 is CASSLGQRGGYTF. CDR3 nucleotide sequence: TGTGCCAGCAGCCTCGGACAGCGAGGTGGCTACACCTTC.

The J gene is TRBJ1-5, the V gene TRBV27, with D possibly TRBD1 on 6 matching bases. Trimming took 5 bases from V and 7 from J, leaving 15 bases between them. Per germline, CDR1 MNHEY and CDR2 SMNVEV (reference sequence). This CDR3 has 14 residues. This chain's CDR3 is CASSPQGWWQPQHF. In DNA form, the CDR3 reads TGTGCCAGCAGTCCGCAGGGGTGGTGGCAGCCCCAGCATTTT.

The chain employs TRBV2 and TRBJ2-3; 8 bases fit TRBD2. V was pared by 7 bases and J by 3 bases, with 3 bases of the junction left unmatched. The CDR3 runs 13 residues. CDR1 is SNHLY, CDR2 FYNNEI, per germline. CDR3 in DNA: TGTGCCAGCATGACTAGCGAGACAGATACGCAGTATTTT. Residues: CASMTSETDTQYF.

The rearrangement joins TRBV5-1 to TRBJ2-2; a weak D match, TRBD2 (5 bases). Trimming left V 0 bases short and J 6 bases short, with 9 bases between. This CDR3 spans 14 amino acids. Germline values: CDR1 SGHRS, CDR2 YFSETQ. The CDR3 loop is CASSLVGVSGELFF. The CDR3 DNA is TGCGCCAGCAGCTTGGTCGGGGTTTCCGGGGAGCTGTTTTTT.

The rearrangement joins TRBV27 to TRBJ1-3; TRBD1 matches at 8 bases. Trimming removed 4 bases from V and 7 bases from J; junction bases left unmatched: 9. The CDR3 is made up of 15 amino acids. CDR1 MNHEY and CDR2 SMNVEV come from the germline V gene (reference sequence). CDR3 sequence (DNA): TGTGCCAGCAGTTCGAGACAGGGGCCGGGTAACACCATATATTTT. It yields the protein CASSSRQGPGNTIYF.

The V gene is TRBV7-3, the J gene TRBJ1-2, with TRBD1 identical over 9 bases. Germline values: CDR1 SGHTA, CDR2 FQGTGA. The ends lost 5 bases at V and 3 bases at J; junction bases unmatched: 4. The CDR3 has 14 amino acids. This CDR3 reads CASSQQGADYGYTF. CDR3 bases: TGTGCCAGCAGCCAACAGGGGGCTGACTATGGCTACACCTTC.

V is TRBV4-1 and J is TRBJ2-5; unclear D gene. Germline lookup yields CDR1 MGHRA and CDR2 YSYEKL. V shed 3 bases and J shed 5 bases, with 16 bases lying between them. This CDR3 spans 15 amino acids. For the CDR3, the DNA is TGCGCCAGCAGCCAGCCGTCGGCCGGGTCGGAGACCCAGTACTTC. Translation: CASSQPSAGSETQYF.

The chain combines TRBV9 with TRBJ2-5; 13 bases are shared with TRBD2. Trimming at V came to 5 bases and at J to 5 bases, leaving 15 bases not matched to a gene. Germline CDR1 is SGDLS and CDR2 is YYNGEE. The CDR3 totals 18 residues. CDR3 region: CASSAQAGTSGILETQYF. CDR3 in DNA: TGTGCCAGCAGTGCACAGGCCGGGACTAGCGGGATTTTGGAGACCCAGTACTTC.

This rearrangement joins TRBV7-2 to TRBJ2-3; D possibly corresponds to TRBD1 (8 bases). The ends were cut back, 2 bases at V and 5 bases at J, with 14 bases in the middle. This CDR3 has 15 amino acids. The germline gives CDR1 SGHTA, CDR2 FQGNSA. In DNA, the CDR3 is TGTGCCAGCAGCTTATTACAGGGGGGGATAGATACGCAGTATTTT. It translates to CASSLLQGGIDTQYF.

V gene TRBV7-3 combines with J gene TRBJ2-1; 8 bases are shared with TRBD2. V shed 6 bases and J 5 bases; nucleotides not matched to a gene: 9. There are 15 residues in the CDR3. Looked up from germline, CDR1 is SGHTA and CDR2 is FQGTGA. The CDR3 bases are TGTGCCAGCAGTCCTCCGGGACTAGGCCACAATGAGCAGTTCTTC. Protein product: CASSPPGLGHNEQFF.

The chain recombines TRBV5-1 with TRBJ2-1; weak D call: TRBD1 (6 bases). Trimming cost V 2 bases and J 6 bases, with 12 bases left between them. Per the germline V gene, CDR1 is SGHRS and CDR2 is YFSETQ. The CDR3 has 14 amino acids. CDR3 protein: CASSLQGLGNEQFF. The CDR3 DNA reads as TGCGCCAGCAGCTTACAGGGTTTAGGCAATGAGCAGTTCTTC. The complete variable domain, with remaining parts taken from reference TRBV5-1 and TRBJ2-1, reads KAGVTQTPRYLIKTRGQQVTLSCSPISGHRSVSWYQQTPGQGLQFLFEYFSETQRNKGNFPGRFSGRQFSNSRSEMNVSTLELGDSALYLCASSLQGLGNEQFFGPGTRLTVL.

This sequence joins TRBV27 and TRBJ2-1; 8 nucleotides line up with TRBD2. This CDR3 comprises 18 residues. Looked up from germline, CDR1 is MNHEY and CDR2 is SMNVEV (reference sequence). After removal of 2 bases from V and 2 bases from J, the junction contained 11 bases not matched to a gene. The CDR3 sequence: CASSLSSAVAGPYNEQFF. In nucleotides, the CDR3 is TGTGCCAGCAGTTTAAGCAGCGCCGTAGCGGGGCCCTACAATGAGCAGTTCTTC.

This chain links TRBV19 with TRBJ1-2, with D uncertain. Per germline, CDR1 LNHDA and CDR2 SQIVND (reference sequence). V was clipped by 3 bases and J by 5 bases, with 13 bases between them. The CDR3 is 14 amino acids. Written as DNA, the CDR3 is TGTGCCAGTAGTATGTCAGGTCCCACTTATGGCTACACCTTC. Amino acids: CASSMSGPTYGYTF.

The chain recombines TRBV3-1 (or the pseudogene TRBV3-2) with TRBJ1-1; the D gene is possibly TRBD1 (5 bases). This CDR3 is 12 amino acids long. The V and J ends lost 2 bases and 8 bases respectively, with 9 bases between them. Germline V gives CDR1 LGHDT, CDR2 YNNKEL (reference sequence). The CDR3 loop is CASSQLGGEAFF. The CDR3 bases are TGTGCCAGCAGCCAACTGGGGGGGGAAGCTTTCTTT.

The chain uses TRBV28 and TRBJ1-6; no clear D gene. The CDR3 loop spans 15 amino acids. The V end was cut by 7 bases, the J end by 2 bases, with 12 bases between. Germline CDR1 MDHEN, CDR2 SYDVKM. The CDR3 spells CASKIAAAYNSPLHF. CDR3 DNA: TGTGCCAGCAAGATAGCAGCAGCCTATAATTCACCCCTCCACTTT.

The genes are TRBV11-2 and TRBJ1-2; TRBD1 might be the D (6 bases). CDR1 is SGHAT, CDR2 FQNNGV, per germline. The CDR3 runs 14 residues. V lost 5 bases to trimming and J lost 4 bases, with 14 bases between them. The CDR3 DNA is TGTGCCAGCAGCCCCGTGGGGGCCGTCTATGGCTACACCTTC. As protein: CASSPVGAVYGYTF.

The rearrangement uses TRBV3-1 (or the pseudogene TRBV3-2) and TRBJ2-5; D not certain. Trimming took 1 base from V and 12 from J, leaving 15 bases between them. This CDR3 has 13 amino acids. CDR1 and CDR2 (germline): LGHDT, YNNKEL (reference sequence). The CDR3 region has the DNA TGTGCCAGCAGCCAAGTTATCGCGACTTTCGAGTACTTC. This encodes CASSQVIATFEYF.